This T cell receptor beta chain derives from a study of blood T cell repertoires in COVID-19. Study in general: Both acute and convalescent COVID-19 samples were obtained from the United States, Italy and Spain.

The data were produced by immunoSEQ multiplex PCR, yet TCRdb's version contains in-frame clones alone and is incomplete. Among around 300,000 clones listed, roughly 85% were seen once. The V gene end was trimmed by 1 base and the J gene end by 5 bases; junction bases not matched to a gene: 4. The CDR3 has 14 residues. Germline CDR1 SGHRS, CDR2 YFSETQ. This clone was counted a few times. The receptor's source is a woman in her seventies with acute or convalescent COVID-19. The rearrangement uses TRBV5-1 and TRBJ2-3; 7 bases are shared with TRBD1. The sequencing sample was made of peripheral blood. CDR3 sequence: CASSLRQGVDTQYF. The CDR3 DNA follows: TGCGCCAGCAGCTTGCGGCAGGGGGTAGATACGCAGTATTTT.